The T cell receptor (beta chain) under discussion was sequenced for a study of T cell responses to AZD1222 COVID-19 vaccine. Study outcomes and limitations: Clonal diversity may have been underestimated in mostly white British donors. Spike-wide vaccine-associated CD4 TCRs dominated at 160-218 and 743-854.

A note on this clone: As yet, its antigen is unknown.

Pooled together were second doses at about 4 or about 12 weeks. The CDR3 is 14 residues long. Germline values: CDR1 MNHNS, CDR2 SASEGT. Trimming took 0 bases from V and 2 from J, leaving 7 bases between them. Only in-frame clones appear in the TCRdb table, and some are missing; sequencing was by immunoSEQ multiplex PCR. The sample yields 100,000 to 130,000 clones, about nine tenths seen once. The source material was peripheral blood, sampled 28 days after the second AZD1222 dose. This sequence originates from an adult who received the AZD1222 COVID-19 vaccine. V usage is TRBV6-1 and J usage is TRBJ1-2, with D possibly TRBD1 on 6 matching bases. The DNA of the CDR3 is TGTGCCAGCAGTGAAGCTCAGGGGAACTATGGCTACACCTTC. Protein product: CASSEAQGNYGYTF.